This paragraph reports one T cell receptor beta chain. Its antigen remains unknown. Produced via immunoSEQ multiplex PCR; TCRdb's table is partial and in-frame only. The sample yields roughly 61,000 clones, 75% to 85% seen once. The data are from a study of OX40 agonist ivuxolimab in advanced cancers. As for the study in general: At doses from 0.01 to 10 mg/kg, patients were given intravenous ivuxolimab every 2 weeks. Head and neck, renal cell, melanoma or hepatocellular carcinoma were the cancers that dose-escalation patients had.

Trimming left V 7 bases short and J 1 base short, with 13 bases between. The V gene's germline CDR1 is SGDLS and CDR2 YYNGEE. There are 14 residues in the CDR3. Notes on the study in general: Compared with CD4+, CD8+ T cells on average had more expanded clones.

The clonotype was recovered from an adult with an advanced solid tumor such as melanoma, head and neck, liver or kidney cancer. The chain uses TRBV9 and TRBJ2-3; D not certain. The source material was CD4+ or CD8+ T cells sorted from blood, sampled in a trial of the OX40 agonist ivuxolimab. In DNA form, the CDR3 reads TGTGCCAGCTCTGGCGGATTCGGCACAGATACGCAGTATTTT. Its translation: CASSGGFGTDTQYF.